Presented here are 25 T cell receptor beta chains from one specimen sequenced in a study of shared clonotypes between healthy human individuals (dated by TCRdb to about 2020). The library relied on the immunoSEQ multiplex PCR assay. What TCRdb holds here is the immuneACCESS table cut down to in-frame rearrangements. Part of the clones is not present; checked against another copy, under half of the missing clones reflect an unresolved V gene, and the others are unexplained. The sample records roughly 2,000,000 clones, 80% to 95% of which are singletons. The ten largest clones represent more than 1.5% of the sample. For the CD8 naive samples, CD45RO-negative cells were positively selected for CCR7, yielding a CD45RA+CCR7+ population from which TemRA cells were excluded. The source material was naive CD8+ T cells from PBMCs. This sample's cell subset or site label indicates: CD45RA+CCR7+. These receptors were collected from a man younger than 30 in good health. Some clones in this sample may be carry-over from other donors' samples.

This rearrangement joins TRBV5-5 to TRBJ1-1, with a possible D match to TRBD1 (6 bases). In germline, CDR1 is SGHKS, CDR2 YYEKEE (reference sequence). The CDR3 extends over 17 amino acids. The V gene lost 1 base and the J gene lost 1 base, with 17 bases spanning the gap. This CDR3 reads CASSLFTGTNKNTEAFF. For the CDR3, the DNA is TGTGCCAGCAGCTTGTTTACAGGGACGAATAAGAACACTGAAGCTTTCTTT.

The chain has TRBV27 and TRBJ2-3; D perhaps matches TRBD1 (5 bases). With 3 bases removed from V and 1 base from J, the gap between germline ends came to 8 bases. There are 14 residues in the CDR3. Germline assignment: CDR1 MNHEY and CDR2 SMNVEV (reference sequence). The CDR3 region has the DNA TGTGCCAGCAGTTTCCACAGGCGCACAGATACGCAGTATTTT. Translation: CASSFHRRTDTQYF.

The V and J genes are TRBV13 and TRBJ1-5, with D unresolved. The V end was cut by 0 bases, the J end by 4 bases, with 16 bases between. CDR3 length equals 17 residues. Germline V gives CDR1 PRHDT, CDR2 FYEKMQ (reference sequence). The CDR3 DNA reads TGTGCCAGCAGCTTAGGCCGCCGGGCCCTGCTTAATCAGCCCCAGCATTTT. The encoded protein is CASSLGRRALLNQPQHF.

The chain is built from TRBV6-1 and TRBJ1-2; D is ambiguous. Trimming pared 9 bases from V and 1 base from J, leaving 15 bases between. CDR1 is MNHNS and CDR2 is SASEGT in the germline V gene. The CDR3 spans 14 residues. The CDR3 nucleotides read TGTGCCAGTCTCCGTACGGACGATAACTATGGCTACACCTTC. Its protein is CASLRTDDNYGYTF.

The CDR3 reads CARQKGYEQYF. The CDR3 DNA reads as TGCGCCAGGCAGAAGGGTTACGAGCAGTACTTC. The chain links TRBV23-1 to TRBJ2-7, with no clear D. TRBV23-1 falls under the ORF class, with uncertain function. The CDR3 is 11 amino acids. Between the trimmed V and J ends, which lost 9 bases and 4 bases, there was a span of 10 bases.

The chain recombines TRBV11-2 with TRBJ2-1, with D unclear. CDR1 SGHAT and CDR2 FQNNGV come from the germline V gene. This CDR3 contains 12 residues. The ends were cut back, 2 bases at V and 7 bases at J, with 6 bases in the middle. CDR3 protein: CASSLHRNEQFF. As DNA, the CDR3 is TGTGCCAGCAGCTTACATAGGAATGAGCAGTTCTTC.

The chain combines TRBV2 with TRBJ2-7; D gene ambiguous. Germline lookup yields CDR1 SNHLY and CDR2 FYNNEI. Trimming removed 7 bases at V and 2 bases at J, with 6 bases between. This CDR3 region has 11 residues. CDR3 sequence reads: CASTPTYEQYF. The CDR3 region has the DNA TGTGCCAGCACCCCCACCTACGAGCAGTACTTC.

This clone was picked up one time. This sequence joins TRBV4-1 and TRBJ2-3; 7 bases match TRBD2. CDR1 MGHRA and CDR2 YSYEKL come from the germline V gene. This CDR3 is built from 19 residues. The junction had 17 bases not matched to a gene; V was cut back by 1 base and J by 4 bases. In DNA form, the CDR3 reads TGCGCCAGCAGCCAAGCTGCCGGGACTATCGTCAGGGACGCAGATACGCAGTATTTT. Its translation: CASSQAAGTIVRDADTQYF.

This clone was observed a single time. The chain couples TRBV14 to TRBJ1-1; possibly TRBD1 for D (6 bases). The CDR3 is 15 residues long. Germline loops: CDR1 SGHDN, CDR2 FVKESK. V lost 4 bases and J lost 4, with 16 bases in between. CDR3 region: CASSPTSGGATEAFF. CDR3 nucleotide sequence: TGTGCCAGCAGCCCGACCTCGGGGGGGGCCACTGAAGCTTTCTTT.

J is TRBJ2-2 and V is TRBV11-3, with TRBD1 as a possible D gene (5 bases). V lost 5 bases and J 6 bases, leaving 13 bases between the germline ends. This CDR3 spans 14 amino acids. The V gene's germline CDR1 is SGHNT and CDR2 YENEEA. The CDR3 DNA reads TGTGCCAGCAGCGCGTGGGCAGGGCCCGGGGAGCTGTTTTTT. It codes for CASSAWAGPGELFF.

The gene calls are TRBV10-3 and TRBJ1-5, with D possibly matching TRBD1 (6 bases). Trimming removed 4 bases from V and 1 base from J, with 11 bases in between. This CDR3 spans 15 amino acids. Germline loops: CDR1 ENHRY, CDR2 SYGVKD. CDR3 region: CAISAQGLSNQPQHF. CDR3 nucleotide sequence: TGTGCCATCAGTGCCCAGGGGTTGAGCAATCAGCCCCAGCATTTT.

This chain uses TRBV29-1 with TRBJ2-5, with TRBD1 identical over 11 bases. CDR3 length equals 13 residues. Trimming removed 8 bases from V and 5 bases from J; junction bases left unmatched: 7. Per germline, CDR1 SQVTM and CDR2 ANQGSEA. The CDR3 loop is CSIWTGGMETQYF. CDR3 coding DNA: TGCAGCATATGGACAGGGGGCATGGAGACCCAGTACTTC.

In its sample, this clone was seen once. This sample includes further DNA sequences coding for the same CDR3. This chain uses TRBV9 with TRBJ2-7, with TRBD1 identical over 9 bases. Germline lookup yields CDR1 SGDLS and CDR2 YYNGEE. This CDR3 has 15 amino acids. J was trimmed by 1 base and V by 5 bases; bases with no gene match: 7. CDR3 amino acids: CASSASGTGSYEQYF. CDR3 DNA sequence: TGTGCCAGCAGTGCTTCCGGGACAGGGTCCTACGAGCAGTACTTC.

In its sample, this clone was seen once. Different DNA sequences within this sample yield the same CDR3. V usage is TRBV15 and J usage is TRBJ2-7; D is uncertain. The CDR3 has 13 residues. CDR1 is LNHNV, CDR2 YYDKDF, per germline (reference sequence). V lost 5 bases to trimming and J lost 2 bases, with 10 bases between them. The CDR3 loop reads CATSPSEAYEQYF. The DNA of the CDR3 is TGTGCCACCAGCCCCTCCGAGGCCTACGAGCAGTACTTC.

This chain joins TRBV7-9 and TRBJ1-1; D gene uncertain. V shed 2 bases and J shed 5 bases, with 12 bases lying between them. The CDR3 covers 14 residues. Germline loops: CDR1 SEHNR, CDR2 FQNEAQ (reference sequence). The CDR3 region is CASSLNLGRTEAFF. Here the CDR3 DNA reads TGTGCCAGCAGCTTAAATTTGGGGAGGACTGAAGCTTTCTTT.

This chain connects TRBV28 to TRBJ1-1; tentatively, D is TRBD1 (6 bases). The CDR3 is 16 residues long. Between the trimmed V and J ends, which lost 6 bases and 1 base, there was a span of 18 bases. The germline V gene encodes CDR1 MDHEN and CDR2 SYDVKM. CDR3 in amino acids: CASSPLMGARNTEAFF. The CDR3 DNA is TGTGCCAGCAGCCCTCTTATGGGGGCGAGGAACACTGAAGCTTTCTTT.

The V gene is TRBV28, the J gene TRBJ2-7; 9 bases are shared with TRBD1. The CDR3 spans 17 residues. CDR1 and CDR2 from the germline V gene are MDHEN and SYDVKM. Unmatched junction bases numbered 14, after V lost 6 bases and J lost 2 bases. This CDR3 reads CASSSPIIRDRAYEQYF. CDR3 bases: TGTGCCAGCAGCTCCCCAATCATCCGGGACAGGGCCTACGAGCAGTACTTC.

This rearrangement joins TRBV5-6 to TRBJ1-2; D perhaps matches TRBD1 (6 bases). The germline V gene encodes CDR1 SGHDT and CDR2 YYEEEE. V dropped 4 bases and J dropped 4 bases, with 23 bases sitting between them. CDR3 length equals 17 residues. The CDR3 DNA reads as TGTGCCAGCAGCCTCATGGCTCGGACAGCTTTGCCCTATGGCTACACCTTC. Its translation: CASSLMARTALPYGYTF.

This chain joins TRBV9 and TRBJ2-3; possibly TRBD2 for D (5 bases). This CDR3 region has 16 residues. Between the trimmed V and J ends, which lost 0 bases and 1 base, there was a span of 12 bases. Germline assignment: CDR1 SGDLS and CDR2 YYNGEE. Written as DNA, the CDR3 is TGTGCCAGCAGCGTAGCTGGGGTAGCGCGCACAGATACGCAGTATTTT. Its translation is CASSVAGVARTDTQYF.

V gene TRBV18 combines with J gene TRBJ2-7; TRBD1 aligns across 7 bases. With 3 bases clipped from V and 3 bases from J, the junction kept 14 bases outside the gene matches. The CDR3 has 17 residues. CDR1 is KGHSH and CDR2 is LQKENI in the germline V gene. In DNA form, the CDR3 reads TGTGCCAGCTCACCTGGGACAGACCTCCTCCCCAACTACGAGCAGTACTTC. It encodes CASSPGTDLLPNYEQYF.

This CDR3 reads CASSQDKGPCSYEQYF. The DNA for the CDR3 is TGCGCCAGCAGCCAAGATAAGGGCCCCTGTTCCTACGAGCAGTACTTC. V is TRBV4-3 and J is TRBJ2-7; D gene unclear. From germline, CDR1 is LGHNA and CDR2 YSLEER. Trimming removed 0 bases from V and 1 base from J, with 13 bases in between. The CDR3 sequence is 16 residues long.

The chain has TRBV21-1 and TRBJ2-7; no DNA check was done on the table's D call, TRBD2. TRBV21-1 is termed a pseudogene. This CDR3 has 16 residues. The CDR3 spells CASSKVGLAGMYEQYF. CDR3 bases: TGTGCCAGCAGCAAAGTTGGCCTAGCGGGAATGTACGAGCAGTACTTC.

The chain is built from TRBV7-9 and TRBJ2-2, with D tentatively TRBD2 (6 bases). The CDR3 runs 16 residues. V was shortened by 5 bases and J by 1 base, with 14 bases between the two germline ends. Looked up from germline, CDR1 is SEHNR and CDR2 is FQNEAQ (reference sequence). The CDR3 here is CASSPTGGKNTGELFF. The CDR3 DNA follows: TGTGCCAGCAGCCCTACTGGCGGGAAGAACACCGGGGAGCTGTTTTTT.

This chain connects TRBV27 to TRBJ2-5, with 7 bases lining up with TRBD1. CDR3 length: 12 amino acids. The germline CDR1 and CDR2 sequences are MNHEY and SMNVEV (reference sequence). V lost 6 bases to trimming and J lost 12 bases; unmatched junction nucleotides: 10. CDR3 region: CASRSTGSREYF. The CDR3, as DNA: TGTGCCAGCAGATCGACAGGGTCGCGGGAGTACTTC.

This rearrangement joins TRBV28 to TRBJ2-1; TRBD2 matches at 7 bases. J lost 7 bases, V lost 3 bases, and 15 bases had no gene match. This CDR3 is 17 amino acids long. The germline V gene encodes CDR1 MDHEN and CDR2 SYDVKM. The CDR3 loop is CASSFPPGLAVRNEQFF. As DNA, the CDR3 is TGTGCCAGCAGTTTTCCCCCGGGGCTAGCGGTAAGGAATGAGCAGTTCTTC.